A selection of T cell receptor beta chains follows, all from one sample in a study of Graves' ophthalmopathy and Graves' hyperthyroidism. TCRdb called the multiplex PCR reads again in MiXCR, with one record for every CDR3 protein. The table includes 740,000 or so distinct CDR3 sequences, 40% detected once. The sample taken for sequencing was peripheral blood. These receptors were collected from an adult man with Graves' ophthalmopathy. CDR3s include the opening cysteine and the closing phenylalanine or tryptophan. The order of the fields is CDR3 protein, CDR3 DNA, clone size, D gene, J gene, V gene. A D gene is named only where the DNA matches it firmly. Rows give clone size only sometimes, using once, few, many, or a class for an expanded clone.

CDR3 protein: CASSSRQGSPAYEQYF
CDR3 DNA: TGTGCCAGCAGCTCCCGGCAGGGTTCCCCCGCCTACGAGCAGTACTTC
clone size: once
D gene: .
J gene: TRBJ2-7
V gene: TRBV7-9

CDR3 protein: CASSYARTVRKYEQYF
CDR3 DNA: TGTGCCAGCTCATACGCCCGGACAGTCAGGAAATACGAGCAGTACTTC
clone size: .
D gene: .
J gene: TRBJ2-7
V gene: TRBV10-3

CDR3 protein: CAAIREHNTGAFF
CDR3 DNA: TGTGCCGCCATCAGAGAACACAACACTGGAGCTTTCTTT
clone size: once
D gene: .
J gene: TRBJ1-1
V gene: TRBV15

CDR3 protein: CASTQDTYGYTF
CDR3 DNA: TGTGCCAGCACTCAGGACACCTATGGCTACACCTTC
clone size: many
D gene: .
J gene: TRBJ1-2
V gene: TRBV2

CDR3 protein: CSVDVSGANVLTF
CDR3 DNA: TGCAGCGTGGACGTCTCTGGGGCCAACGTCCTGACTTTC
clone size: many
D gene: .
J gene: TRBJ2-6
V gene: TRBV29-1

CDR3 protein: CASSLSWPGGRSEQYF
CDR3 DNA: TGTGCCAGCAGTTTATCGTGGCCCGGGGGAAGGAGCGAGCAGTACTTC
clone size: .
D gene: .
J gene: TRBJ2-7
V gene: TRBV12-3/TRBV12-4

CDR3 protein: CSLSRGSYEQYF
CDR3 DNA: TGCAGCCTAAGTCGGGGCTCCTACGAGCAGTACTTC
clone size: .
D gene: .
J gene: TRBJ2-7
V gene: TRBV29-1

CDR3 protein: CAVTNSGATSEKLFF
CDR3 DNA: TGTGCCGTCACTAATAGCGGCGCTACCTCTGAAAAACTGTTTTTT
clone size: many
D gene: .
J gene: TRBJ1-4
V gene: TRBV7-2

CDR3 protein: CASSPQPPESSGGTVSGANVLTF
CDR3 DNA: TGTGCCAGCAGCCCTCAGCCACCGGAGTCTAGCGGGGGTACTGTCTCTGGGGCCAACGTCCTGACTTTC
clone size: .
D gene: TRBD2
J gene: TRBJ2-6
V gene: TRBV25-1

CDR3 protein: CSAYRGGGGFGYTF
CDR3 DNA: TGCAGTGCCTACCGAGGTGGAGGGGGGTTTGGCTACACCTTC
clone size: few
D gene: .
J gene: TRBJ1-2
V gene: TRBV20-1

CDR3 protein: CASSLIGEPGNTIYF
CDR3 DNA: TGTGCCAGCAGTTTGATCGGGGAGCCAGGAAACACCATATATTTT
clone size: .
D gene: .
J gene: TRBJ1-3
V gene: TRBV25-1

CDR3 protein: CASRSSGTGEKLFF
CDR3 DNA: TGTGCCAGCAGATCATCCGGGACAGGTGAAAAACTGTTTTTT
clone size: .
D gene: TRBD1
J gene: TRBJ1-4
V gene: TRBV12-3/TRBV12-4

CDR3 protein: CASSPLPTNEKLFF
CDR3 DNA: TGTGCCAGCAGCCCCCTGCCGACTAATGAAAAACTGTTTTTT
clone size: few
D gene: .
J gene: TRBJ1-4
V gene: TRBV9

CDR3 protein: CASSQEGTGELFF
CDR3 DNA: TGTGCCAGCAGCCAGGAGGGCACCGGGGAGCTGTTTTTT
clone size: many
D gene: .
J gene: TRBJ2-2
V gene: TRBV7-3

CDR3 protein: CAISALTGDTEAFF
CDR3 DNA: TGTGCCATCAGTGCACTGACAGGGGACACTGAAGCTTTCTTT
clone size: .
D gene: TRBD1
J gene: TRBJ1-1
V gene: TRBV10-3

CDR3 protein: CASSVDGMGYTF
CDR3 DNA: TGTGCCAGCAGCGTAGATGGCATGGGCTACACCTTC
clone size: .
D gene: .
J gene: TRBJ1-2
V gene: TRBV9

CDR3 protein: CASSYGHLSNQPQHF
CDR3 DNA: TGTGCCAGCAGTTATGGGCATCTTAGCAATCAGCCCCAGCATTTT
clone size: few
D gene: .
J gene: TRBJ1-5
V gene: TRBV6-6

CDR3 protein: CASSSPNKGQMNTEAFF
CDR3 DNA: TGTGCCAGCAGCAGTCCCAATAAGGGACAGATGAACACTGAAGCTTTCTTT
clone size: .
D gene: TRBD1
J gene: TRBJ1-1
V gene: TRBV7-3

CDR3 protein: CASSQAGISETQYF
CDR3 DNA: TGTGCCAGCAGCCAAGCGGGTATAAGTGAGACCCAGTACTTC
clone size: many
D gene: .
J gene: TRBJ2-5
V gene: TRBV14

CDR3 protein: CASSAERGLHYF
CDR3 DNA: TGCGCCAGCAGCGCCGAAAGGGGGCTTCACTACTTC
clone size: few
D gene: TRBD1
J gene: TRBJ2-7
V gene: TRBV5-1

CDR3 protein: CQLTGTGEHGYTF
CDR3 DNA: TGCCAGCTCACCGGGACAGGGGAACATGGCTACACCTTC
clone size: .
D gene: TRBD1
J gene: TRBJ1-2
V gene: TRBV29-1

CDR3 protein: CASSYQRGSTNEQFF
CDR3 DNA: TGTGCCAGCAGCTATCAGCGGGGCAGTACCAATGAGCAGTTCTTC
clone size: few
D gene: TRBD2
J gene: TRBJ2-1
V gene: TRBV7-2

CDR3 protein: CASSSLIRDNTEAFF
CDR3 DNA: TGTGCCAGCAGCTCCTTAATCCGGGATAACACTGAAGCTTTCTTT
clone size: many
D gene: .
J gene: TRBJ1-1
V gene: TRBV7-3

CDR3 protein: CASSFVKGGVGGYTF
CDR3 DNA: TGTGCCAGCAGCTTTGTTAAAGGGGGTGTTGGTGGCTACACCTTC
clone size: .
D gene: .
J gene: TRBJ1-2
V gene: TRBV7-9

CDR3 protein: CASSHVTGTESNQPQHF
CDR3 DNA: TGCGCCAGCAGCCACGTAACCGGGACAGAGAGCAATCAGCCCCAGCATTTT
clone size: few
D gene: TRBD1
J gene: TRBJ1-5
V gene: TRBV4-1

CDR3 protein: CASPSGTGGVNTEAFF
CDR3 DNA: TGTGCCAGCCCAAGCGGGACAGGGGGGGTGAACACTGAAGCTTTCTTT
clone size: few
D gene: TRBD1
J gene: TRBJ1-1
V gene: TRBV2

CDR3 protein: CASVRDGTNYGYTF
CDR3 DNA: TGTGCCAGCGTCCGGGACGGGACTAACTATGGCTACACCTTC
clone size: few
D gene: .
J gene: TRBJ1-2
V gene: TRBV2

CDR3 protein: CAISGGGHTSTDTQYF
CDR3 DNA: TGTGCCATCAGTGGGGGGGGACATACCAGCACAGATACGCAGTATTTT
clone size: many
D gene: .
J gene: TRBJ2-3
V gene: TRBV10-3

CDR3 protein: CASSQRLAGNTGELFF
CDR3 DNA: TGTGCCAGCAGCCAACGACTAGCGGGGAACACCGGGGAGCTGTTTTTT
clone size: .
D gene: TRBD2
J gene: TRBJ2-2
V gene: TRBV7-9

CDR3 protein: CASSPGTGLYGQYF
CDR3 DNA: TGTGCCAGCAGCCCCGGGACCGGACTTTACGGGCAGTACTTC
clone size: .
D gene: .
J gene: TRBJ2-7
V gene: TRBV7-9

CDR3 protein: CASSVVSNQPQHF
CDR3 DNA: TGTGCCAGTAGTGTCGTTAGCAATCAGCCCCAGCATTTT
clone size: many
D gene: .
J gene: TRBJ1-5
V gene: TRBV19

CDR3 protein: CSARGGRDSYEQYF
CDR3 DNA: TGCAGCGCCCGGGGAGGAAGGGACTCCTACGAGCAGTACTTC
clone size: many
D gene: .
J gene: TRBJ2-7
V gene: TRBV29-1

CDR3 protein: CARHPELRTYEQYF
CDR3 DNA: TGTGCCAGGCACCCAGAGCTAAGGACCTACGAGCAGTACTTC
clone size: once
D gene: .
J gene: TRBJ2-7
V gene: TRBV12-3/TRBV12-4

CDR3 protein: CASSGVGQGENTEAFF
CDR3 DNA: TGTGCCAGCAGCGGGGTGGGACAGGGGGAGAACACTGAAGCTTTCTTT
clone size: many
D gene: TRBD1
J gene: TRBJ1-1
V gene: TRBV7-3

CDR3 protein: CASSPLVGVETQYF
CDR3 DNA: TGTGCCAGCAGCCCGCTGGTAGGGGTCGAGACCCAGTACTTC
clone size: .
D gene: .
J gene: TRBJ2-5
V gene: TRBV7-9

CDR3 protein: CATSPAGNQPQHF
CDR3 DNA: TGTGCCACCAGTCCTGCCGGGAATCAGCCCCAGCATTTT
clone size: many
D gene: .
J gene: TRBJ1-5
V gene: TRBV24-1

CDR3 protein: CSAWGVSAYEQYF
CDR3 DNA: TGCAGTGCCTGGGGTGTTTCGGCCTACGAGCAGTACTTC
clone size: .
D gene: .
J gene: TRBJ2-7
V gene: TRBV20-1

CDR3 protein: CASSPNGQTLEPQHF
CDR3 DNA: TGTGCCAGCAGTCCGAACGGACAGACCCTGGAGCCCCAGCATTTT
clone size: few
D gene: .
J gene: TRBJ1-5
V gene: TRBV27

CDR3 protein: CIVGEDYGYTF
CDR3 DNA: TGCATTGTGGGGGAGGACTATGGCTACACCTTC
clone size: .
D gene: .
J gene: TRBJ1-2
V gene: TRBV20-1

CDR3 protein: CSAGQLGRNSPLHF
CDR3 DNA: TGCAGCGCTGGACAACTGGGACGCAATTCACCCCTCCACTTT
clone size: .
D gene: .
J gene: TRBJ1-6
V gene: TRBV29-1

CDR3 protein: CASSLVAGNTEAFF
CDR3 DNA: TGCGCCAGCAGCTTGGTTGCAGGGAACACTGAAGCTTTCTTT
clone size: many
D gene: .
J gene: TRBJ1-1
V gene: TRBV5-1

CDR3 protein: CSAPRDRGDYGYTF
CDR3 DNA: TGCAGTGCTCCCCGGGACAGGGGGGACTATGGCTACACCTTC
clone size: many
D gene: TRBD1
J gene: TRBJ1-2
V gene: TRBV20-1

CDR3 protein: CASSLVTGSGANVLTF
CDR3 DNA: TGTGCCAGCAGCTTGGTGACAGGGTCTGGGGCCAACGTCCTGACTTTC
clone size: few
D gene: TRBD1
J gene: TRBJ2-6
V gene: TRBV5-6

CDR3 protein: CASSGARGRPLHF
CDR3 DNA: TGTGCCAGCAGTGGTGCCCGCGGGAGACCCCTCCACTTT
clone size: .
D gene: .
J gene: TRBJ1-6
V gene: TRBV25-1

CDR3 protein: CASTPRAVNTEAFF
CDR3 DNA: TGTGCCAGCACTCCAAGGGCGGTCAACACTGAAGCTTTCTTT
clone size: few
D gene: .
J gene: TRBJ1-1
V gene: TRBV6-1